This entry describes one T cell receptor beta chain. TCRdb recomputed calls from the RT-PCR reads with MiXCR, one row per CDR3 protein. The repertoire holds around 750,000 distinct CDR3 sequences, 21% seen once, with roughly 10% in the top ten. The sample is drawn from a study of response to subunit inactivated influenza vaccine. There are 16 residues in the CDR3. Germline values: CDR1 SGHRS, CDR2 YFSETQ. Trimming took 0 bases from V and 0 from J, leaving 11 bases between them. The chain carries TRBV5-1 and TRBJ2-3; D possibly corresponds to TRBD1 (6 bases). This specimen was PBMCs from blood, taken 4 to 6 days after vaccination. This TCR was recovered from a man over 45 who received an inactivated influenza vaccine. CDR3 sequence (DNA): TGCGCCAGCAGCTTGGTAGGGGGACCTAGCACAGATACGCAGTATTTT. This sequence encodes CASSLVGGPSTDTQYF.